This T cell receptor beta chain was retrieved from a study of T cell responses to AZD1222 COVID-19 vaccine. Concerning this clone itself: The antigen is not known. This same CDR3 is encoded by further DNA sequences in the sample.

TCRdb's copy holds only in-frame clones and misses some; the assay was immunoSEQ multiplex PCR. The sample gives 130,000 or so clones, roughly nine tenths of which show up once; 2.5% to 3.5% is in the top ten. The V end lost 2 bases, the J end lost 0 bases, and 8 bases lay between the germline ends. Germline CDR1 is SNHLY and CDR2 is FYNNEI. The length of the CDR3 is 15 residues. Overall study results and limits: Spike-specific TCRs gained breadth and depth after people received two AZD1222 doses. Unmutated variant regions are reportedly the target of nearly half of TCRs that are spike-specific.

The rearrangement links TRBV2 to TRBJ1-3; D call uncertain. This clonotype was sampled from an adult in good health. Sequencing used peripheral blood, obtained on day 0 of AZD1222 vaccination. CDR3: CASSESSSSGNTIYF. CDR3 coding DNA: TGTGCCAGCAGTGAATCATCGAGCTCTGGAAACACCATATATTTT. Full variable domain (missing parts from reference TRBV2 and TRBJ1-3): EPEVTQTPSHQVTQMGQEVILRCVPISNHLYFYWYRQILGQKVEFLVSFYNNEISEKSEIFDDQFSVERPDGSNFTLKIRSTKLEDSAMYFCASSESSSSGNTIYFGEGSWLTVV.